What follows are 23 T cell receptor beta chains derived from one specimen sequenced in a study of beta chain features in type 1 diabetes. As every portion of the isolated RNA was reverse transcribed, the sequencing read expressed TCRB transcripts. Only in-frame clones appear in the TCRdb table, and some are missing; sequencing was by immunoSEQ multiplex PCR. The sample lists approximately 140,000 clones; around a tenth were seen once. Specimen: central memory CD4+ T cells from blood. The receptors were sampled from a woman between 40 and 55 years old in good health.

This clone came up a few times. The V and J genes are TRBV6-5 and TRBJ1-2; no reliable D call. Germline values: CDR1 MNHEY, CDR2 SVGAGI. V was shortened by 4 bases and J by 6 bases, with 12 bases between the two germline ends. The CDR3 sequence is 13 residues long. The CDR3: CASSSFRGDGYTF. In nucleotides, the CDR3 is TGTGCCAGCAGTTCCTTCCGGGGAGATGGCTACACCTTC.

This clone was found many times. The chain employs TRBV19 and TRBJ2-7, with D perhaps matching TRBD2 (6 bases). Trimming removed 4 bases from V and 5 bases from J, with 15 bases in between. Germline CDR1 LNHDA, CDR2 SQIVND (reference sequence). The CDR3 runs to 14 residues. This chain's CDR3 is CASSTPRGSHEQYF. CDR3 nucleotides: TGTGCCAGTAGTACCCCACGGGGGAGCCACGAGCAGTACTTC.

The chain recombines TRBV19 with TRBJ2-5; 11 nucleotides agree with TRBD2. This CDR3 region has 15 residues. Trimming removed 3 bases from V and 5 bases from J; junction bases left unmatched: 5. The germline gives CDR1 LNHDA, CDR2 SQIVND (reference sequence). CDR3 nucleotides: TGTGCCAGTAGTATTTGGGCTAGCGGGGGGGAGACCCAGTACTTC. Amino acid sequence: CASSIWASGGETQYF.

This clone was recorded many times. The rearrangement uses TRBV6-6 and TRBJ2-2; 8 bases map to TRBD2. Germline CDR1 and CDR2: MNHNY and SVGAGI (reference sequence). J lost 4 bases, V lost 6 bases, and 1 base had no gene match. This CDR3 has 13 amino acids. This chain's CDR3 is CASSGGATGELFF. CDR3 coding DNA: TGTGCCAGCAGCGGGGGGGCCACCGGGGAGCTGTTTTTT.

V gene TRBV7-2 combines with J gene TRBJ1-3; 7 positions agree with TRBD1. V was clipped by 1 base and J by 4 bases; unmatched bases: 4. In germline, CDR1 is SGHTA, CDR2 FQGNSA. This CDR3 contains 15 residues. The CDR3 nucleotides read TGTGCCAGCAGCTTAGAGGGGGCAGCCGGAAACACCATATATTTT. Translating gives CASSLEGAAGNTIYF.

Only a few counts were recorded for this clone. This chain uses TRBV10-1 with TRBJ2-1, with 8 nucleotides matching TRBD1. CDR3 size: 16 residues. The V segment lost 2 bases and the J segment 5 bases; nucleotides outside the gene matches: 8. Germline V lookup: CDR1 WNHNN, CDR2 SYGVQD (reference sequence). CDR3 sequence reads: CASSEGYRGKHNEQFF. CDR3 DNA sequence: TGCGCCAGCAGTGAGGGTTACAGGGGGAAGCACAATGAGCAGTTCTTC.

This clone has only a few counts. V usage is TRBV5-4 and J usage is TRBJ1-1, with TRBD1 matching over 11 bases. V lost 5 bases, J lost 1 base, and 4 bases stayed unmatched. CDR1 SGHNT and CDR2 YYREEE come from the germline V gene (reference sequence). CDR3 length: 15 amino acids. DNA for the CDR3: TGTGCCAGCAGGCGGGACAGGGGGGGGAACACTGAAGCTTTCTTT. Its protein is CASRRDRGGNTEAFF.

The chain couples TRBV5-1 to TRBJ2-1, with D possibly matching TRBD1 (6 bases). The V gene lost 1 base and the J gene lost 1 base, with 9 bases spanning the gap. Germline-derived CDR1 and CDR2 are SGHRS and YFSETQ. CDR3 size: 15 residues. The CDR3 nucleotides are TGCGCCAGCAGCTTGTCAGGGGAATCCTACAATGAGCAGTTCTTC. It is translated as CASSLSGESYNEQFF.

This sequence joins TRBV7-8 and TRBJ2-5; 8 bases fit TRBD1. V gave up 2 bases and J gave up 5 bases; unmatched junction bases: 4. This CDR3 has 14 residues. CDR1 is SGHVS and CDR2 is FQNEAQ in the germline V gene. CDR3 sequence reads: CASSLLDRVETQYF. The DNA for the CDR3 is TGTGCCAGCAGCTTACTGGACAGGGTTGAGACCCAGTACTTC.

The chain couples TRBV28 to TRBJ2-3; D not certain. Germline assignment: CDR1 MDHEN and CDR2 SYDVKM. CDR3 length: 11 residues. Trimming removed 7 bases at V and 5 bases at J, with 7 bases between. The CDR3 DNA follows: TGTGCCAGCAACTCGGTAGATACGCAGTATTTT. Its protein product is CASNSVDTQYF.

This sequence joins TRBV6-6 and TRBJ2-1; TRBD2 aligns across 8 bases. V lost 8 bases to trimming and J lost 5 bases; unmatched junction nucleotides: 8. Germline CDR1 MNHNY, CDR2 SVGAGI (reference sequence). The CDR3 is 14 residues long. CDR3 protein: CASREGGRDNEQFF. The CDR3 nucleotides are TGTGCCAGCCGGGAGGGGGGGAGGGACAATGAGCAGTTCTTC.

This chain uses TRBV14 with TRBJ1-1, with 9 bases fitting TRBD1. The V segment lost 2 bases and the J segment 4 bases; nucleotides outside the gene matches: 5. The germline V gene encodes CDR1 SGHDN and CDR2 FVKESK. The CDR3 contains 15 residues. CDR3 residues: CASSQPGQGSTEAFF. CDR3 DNA sequence: TGTGCCAGCAGCCAACCGGGACAGGGAAGCACTGAAGCTTTCTTT.

J is TRBJ1-5 and V is TRBV7-2, with D possibly matching TRBD1 (5 bases). Germline values: CDR1 SGHTA, CDR2 FQGNSA. The V and J ends lost 5 bases and 1 base respectively, with 15 bases between them. This CDR3 comprises 16 residues. CDR3 DNA: TGTGCCAGCAGCCCGGGGGGTTTAGGGAGCAATCAGCCCCAGCATTTT. The encoded protein is CASSPGGLGSNQPQHF.

The table lists this clone with a few counts. The chain employs TRBV9 and TRBJ2-3, with 15 bases lining up with TRBD2. This CDR3 spans 16 amino acids. V lost 3 bases to trimming and J lost 5 bases; unmatched junction nucleotides: 4. Germline CDR1 SGDLS, CDR2 YYNGEE. The CDR3 nucleotides are TGTGCCAGCAGCGGGACTAGCGGGGGGGCAGGAGATACGCAGTATTTT. Protein product: CASSGTSGGAGDTQYF.

This clone has a handful of counts. V gene TRBV2 combines with J gene TRBJ1-2; 7 bases are a match to TRBD1. This CDR3 comprises 13 residues. CDR1 and CDR2 (germline): SNHLY, FYNNEI. Trimming cost V 1 base and J 8 bases; bases outside gene matches: 4. The CDR3, as DNA: TGTGCCAGCAGTGAAGAGGGGGCCAGCGGCTACACCTTC. Encoded protein: CASSEEGASGYTF.

This sequence joins TRBV6-1 and TRBJ1-2, with D maybe TRBD1 (6 bases). V lost 2 bases and J lost 4, with 23 bases in between. The CDR3 loop spans 18 amino acids. CDR1 is MNHNS and CDR2 is SASEGT in the germline V gene. CDR3 sequence (DNA): TGTGCCAGCAGTGAAAGGAGAGGGGGAGAGTCCCCCTTCTATGGCTACACCTTC. This gives the protein CASSERRGGESPFYGYTF.

This chain joins TRBV18 and TRBJ1-2; 8 nucleotides match TRBD1. After removal of 0 bases from V and 7 bases from J, the junction contained 4 bases not matched to a gene. This CDR3 has 14 amino acids. Germline V gives CDR1 KGHSH, CDR2 LQKENI. CDR3 nucleotide sequence: TGTGCCAGCTCACCACCGGACAGGGCTTCTGGCTACACCTTC. As protein: CASSPPDRASGYTF.

V is TRBV5-6 and J is TRBJ2-7, with TRBD1 identical over 7 bases. Trimming cost V 0 bases and J 2 bases; bases outside gene matches: 11. There are 17 residues in the CDR3. Germline V CDR1 and CDR2: SGHDT, YYEEEE. CDR3: CASSLGTGTAYTYEQYF. As DNA, the CDR3 is TGTGCCAGCAGCTTGGGAACCGGGACAGCTTATACCTACGAGCAGTACTTC.

This clone turned up a few times. The V call is TRBV5-4, the J call TRBJ2-3; 12 bases fit TRBD2. J lost 1 base, V lost 2 bases, and 2 bases had no gene match. CDR3 length equals 16 residues. CDR1 is SGHNT and CDR2 is YYREEE in the germline V gene (reference sequence). Written as DNA, the CDR3 is TGTGCCAGCAGCTTTCGACTAGCGGGGGGCACAGATACGCAGTATTTT. It codes for CASSFRLAGGTDTQYF.

This sequence joins TRBV5-1 and TRBJ1-2; TRBD1 is a possible D gene (5 bases). Trimming removed 5 bases from V and 5 bases from J, with 13 bases in between. The CDR3 is 13 residues long. Germline values: CDR1 SGHRS, CDR2 YFSETQ. This CDR3 is CASRQAFEYGYTF. CDR3 bases: TGCGCCAGCAGACAGGCTTTCGAGTATGGCTACACCTTC.

This clone was counted a few times. The CDR3, as DNA: TGTGCCAGCTCACCACTGGGACAGGGGAATGAAAAACTGTTTTTT. Its protein is CASSPLGQGNEKLFF. The rearrangement uses TRBV18 and TRBJ1-4, with TRBD1 matching over 10 bases. Trimming removed 1 base from V and 5 bases from J; junction bases left unmatched: 1. Germline V gene lookup returns CDR1 KGHSH and CDR2 LQKENI. This CDR3 comprises 15 residues.

The chain combines TRBV18 with TRBJ1-4, with TRBD1 as a possible D gene (5 bases). With 4 bases removed from V and 7 bases from J, the gap between germline ends came to 13 bases. The CDR3 runs 14 residues. Germline CDR1 is KGHSH and CDR2 is LQKENI. CDR3 sequence (DNA): TGTGCCAGCTCACAGGGGCTTACGGGTGAAAAACTGTTTTTT. This gives the protein CASSQGLTGEKLFF.

This clone was found a few times. The V and J genes are TRBV7-9 and TRBJ1-5; TRBD1 agrees at 10 bases. CDR3 length: 17 amino acids. Germline V gene data show CDR1 as SEHNR and CDR2 as FQNEAQ (reference sequence). V gave up 10 bases and J gave up 0 bases; unmatched junction bases: 12. For the CDR3, the DNA is TGTGCCAACTCCCCCGGGACAGGGGTTTATAGCAATCAGCCCCAGCATTTT. Its protein is CANSPGTGVYSNQPQHF. Filled out from reference TRBV7-9 and TRBJ1-5, the complete variable domain reads DTGVSQNPRHKITKRGQNVTFRCDPISEHNRLYWYRQTLGQGPEFLTYFQNEAQLEKSRLLSDRFSAERPKGSFSTLEIQRTEQGDSAMYLCANSPGTGVYSNQPQHFGDGTRLSIL.